This record concerns one TCR beta chain sequence. Antigen specificity is unknown. Time point here: persistent/refractory GD, antithyroid drugs over 5 years with positive TRAb. The TCR library was made from RNA extracted from PBMCs. These data come from a study of regulatory T cells in long-lasting Graves disease. The wider study: Persistent Graves' disease required over 5 years of antithyroid drugs and positive TSH receptor antibodies. Points from the study as a whole: A limited number of samples was an acknowledged limitation.

Building of the TCR beta libraries involved iRepertoire HTBI primers and Arm-PCR of CDR3 regions. TCRdb recomputed calls from the multiplex PCR reads with MiXCR, one row per CDR3 protein. The sample shows under 500,000 distinct CDR3 sequences, 20% of them seen only once. V lost 2 bases, J lost 6 bases, and 13 bases lay in between. CDR3 length: 14 amino acids. Germline V lookup: CDR1 SGDLS, CDR2 YYNGEE. The sample in question was peripheral blood mononuclear cells (PBMCs), obtained when the disease was refractory, from a patient treated with antithyroid drugs. The genes are TRBV9 and TRBJ2-3; D is perhaps TRBD1 or TRBD2 (5 bases each). The sequence was obtained from a female donor with Graves disease. The CDR3, as DNA: TGTGCCAGCAGCGTGGGGACGGGTTGGGATACGCAGTATTTT. It translates to CASSVGTGWDTQYF.